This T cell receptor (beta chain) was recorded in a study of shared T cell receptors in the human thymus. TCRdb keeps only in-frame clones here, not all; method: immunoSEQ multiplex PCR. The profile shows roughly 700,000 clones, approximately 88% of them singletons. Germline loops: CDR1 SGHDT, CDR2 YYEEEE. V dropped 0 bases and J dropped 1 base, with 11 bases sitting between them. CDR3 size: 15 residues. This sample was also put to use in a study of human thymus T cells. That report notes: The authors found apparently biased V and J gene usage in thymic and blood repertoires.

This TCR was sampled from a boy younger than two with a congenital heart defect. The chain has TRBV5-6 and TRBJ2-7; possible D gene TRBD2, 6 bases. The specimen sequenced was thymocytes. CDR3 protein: CASSLGGTASYEQYF. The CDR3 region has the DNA TGTGCCAGCAGCTTGGGCGGGACTGCGTCCTACGAGCAGTACTTC.